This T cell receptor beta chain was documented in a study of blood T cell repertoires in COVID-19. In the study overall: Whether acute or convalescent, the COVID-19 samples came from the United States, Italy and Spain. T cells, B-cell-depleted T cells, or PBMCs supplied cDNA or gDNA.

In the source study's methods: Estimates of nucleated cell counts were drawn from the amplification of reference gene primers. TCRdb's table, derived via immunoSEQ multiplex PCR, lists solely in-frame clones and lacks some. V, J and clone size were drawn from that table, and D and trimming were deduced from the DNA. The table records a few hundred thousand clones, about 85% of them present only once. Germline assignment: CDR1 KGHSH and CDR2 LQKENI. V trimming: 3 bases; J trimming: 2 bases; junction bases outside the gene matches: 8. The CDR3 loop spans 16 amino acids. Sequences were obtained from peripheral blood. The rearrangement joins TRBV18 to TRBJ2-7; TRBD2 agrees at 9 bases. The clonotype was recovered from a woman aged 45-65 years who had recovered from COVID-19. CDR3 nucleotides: TGTGCCAGCTCACCCATCGAGACTAGCGGAGCCTACGAGCAGTACTTC. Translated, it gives CASSPIETSGAYEQYF.